This TCR beta chain is from a study of blood T cell repertoires in COVID-19. Study information: Samples taken during acute and convalescent COVID-19 were collected in the United States, Italy and Spain. In each case, the material was cDNA or gDNA derived from T cells, B-cell-depleted T cells, or PBMCs.

In terms of age and location, participants ranged from roughly 18 to 95 years and lived in approximately 24 US areas. This clone was seen just once. Trimming pared 2 bases from V and 5 bases from J, leaving 13 bases between. This CDR3 spans 15 amino acids. Germline V CDR1 and CDR2: SNHLY, FYNNEI. Methods used by the authors: Reference gene primer amplification in the assay estimated nucleated cell counts. Clones were sequenced by immunoSEQ multiplex PCR, and TCRdb holds only the in-frame ones, with some missing. V and J calls and clone size are copied from that table; D and trimming were computed from the DNA. In the table there are fewer than 250,000 clones, roughly 87% of which are singletons.

V is TRBV2 and J is TRBJ1-5; tentatively, D is TRBD1 (6 bases). The material sequenced was PBMCs or T cells enriched from blood (not recorded which). The TCR sequence derives from a woman in her 30s with acute COVID-19. The CDR3 region has the DNA TGTGCCAGCAGTGAACGGGGGGGCGGGTATCAGCCCCAGCATTTT. It is translated as CASSERGGGYQPQHF.